The entry below gives a single T cell receptor beta chain sequence along with its context. CDR1 is LNHNV, CDR2 YYDKDF, per germline (reference sequence). The CDR3 consists of 15 residues. With 4 bases clipped from V and 4 bases from J, the junction kept 7 bases outside the gene matches. Averaging approximately 0.11 L, one heparinised blood draw was given by each donor. The source of the sample is a study of beta chain features in type 1 diabetes. The study reverse transcribed the entire isolated RNA, so it sequenced expressed TCRB transcripts. Clones were sequenced by immunoSEQ multiplex PCR, and TCRdb holds only the in-frame ones, with some missing. Of about 620,000 clones in the sample, around a sixth are singletons; the top ten hold around 0.1%.

The sequenced sample consisted of naive CD4+ T cells from blood. This TCR derives from a man between 18 and 35 years old in good health. This chain connects TRBV15 to TRBJ1-2, with 9 bases lining up with TRBD1. CDR3 loop: CATSTPGQGIYGYTF. CDR3 DNA: TGTGCCACCAGCACCCCAGGACAGGGGATCTATGGCTACACCTTC.